The 8 T cell receptor beta chains in this list originate from one sample, sequenced in a study of CD8+ T cells in alopecia areata. cDNA serving as the sequencing template came from extracted, reverse transcribed RNA. Sequencing was performed with immunoSEQ multiplex PCR; in TCRdb, only in-frame clones are kept and a portion is missing. The data show some 170,000 clones, with less than 75% seen just once and around 16% held by the top ten. Stated treatment: oral pan-JAK inhibitor, 5-10 mg twice daily. Here the sequenced sample was CD4+ T cells sorted from blood, taken at approximately week 61, from a patient treated with tofacitinib. The source of these receptors is a human donor with alopecia areata.

The J gene is TRBJ2-7, the V gene TRBV29-1; D might be TRBD1 (6 bases). Germline CDR1 SQVTM, CDR2 ANQGSEA. Trimming removed 6 bases at V and 3 bases at J, with 12 bases between. This CDR3 region has 12 residues. CDR3 amino acids: CSVLRGRYEQYF. CDR3 sequence (DNA): TGCAGCGTCCTCAGGGGCCGCTACGAGCAGTACTTC.

The chain carries TRBV12-5 and TRBJ2-3; no clear D gene. The V end was cut by 4 bases, the J end by 5 bases, with 7 bases between. This CDR3 is built from 12 residues. Germline CDR1 LGHNT, CDR2 FRNRAP. DNA for the CDR3: TGTGCTAGTGGTTCCGGAATAGATACGCAGTATTTT. Protein product: CASGSGIDTQYF.

The chain is built from TRBV11-2 and TRBJ2-3; 8 bases match TRBD1. The J segment lost 2 bases and the V segment lost 4 bases, leaving 5 bases of the junction unmatched. The V gene's germline CDR1 is SGHAT and CDR2 FQNNGV. CDR3 length: 15 amino acids. Here the CDR3 reads CASSSRQGLTDTQYF. In DNA, the CDR3 is TGTGCCAGCAGCTCCCGACAGGGGCTCACAGATACGCAGTATTTT.

This clone was seen a few times. This chain joins TRBV2 and TRBJ2-7; D perhaps matches TRBD1 (7 bases). V was trimmed by 6 bases and J by 1 base, leaving 25 bases between them. CDR3 size: 18 residues. Germline V lookup: CDR1 SNHLY, CDR2 FYNNEI. CDR3 residues: CASRKRNRGGAGSYEQYF. In DNA form, the CDR3 reads TGTGCCAGCAGGAAACGGAATAGAGGGGGCGCGGGATCCTACGAGCAGTACTTC.

J is TRBJ2-3 and V is TRBV7-2; 8 bases match TRBD2. The CDR3 sequence is 16 residues long. Germline V gene sequence: CDR1 SGHTA, CDR2 FQGNSA. The ends lost 0 bases at V and 6 bases at J; junction bases unmatched: 8. The CDR3 loop is CASSLAATGGADTQYF. CDR3 sequence (DNA): TGTGCCAGCAGCTTAGCGGCAACGGGAGGGGCGGATACGCAGTATTTT.

The genes are TRBV7-2 and TRBJ2-4; D is perhaps TRBD1 (6 bases). Trimming took 0 bases from V and 7 from J, leaving 16 bases between them. Germline assignment: CDR1 SGHTA and CDR2 FQGNSA. This CDR3 is built from 16 residues. The CDR3: CASSLARNRVGNIQYF. The CDR3 coding sequence is TGTGCCAGCAGCTTAGCGCGGAACAGGGTAGGGAACATTCAGTACTTC. Together with reference TRBV7-2 and TRBJ2-4, the CDR3 gives the full variable domain: GAGVSQSPSNKVTEKGKDVELRCDPISGHTALYWYRQSLGQGLEFLIYFQGNSAPDKSGLPSDRFSAERTGGSVSTLTIQRTQQEDSAVYLCASSLARNRVGNIQYFGAGTRLSVL.

The chain recombines TRBV7-2 with TRBJ1-1; no clear D gene. V lost 4 bases, J lost 0 bases, and 6 bases lay in between. Germline V gene lookup returns CDR1 SGHTA and CDR2 FQGNSA. The CDR3 is 13 amino acids. DNA of the CDR3: TGTGCCAGCAGCTCCACCATGAACACTGAAGCTTTCTTT. Translated: CASSSTMNTEAFF.

This clone turned up a few times. The chain combines TRBV6-5 with TRBJ2-1; D may be TRBD1 (6 bases). Germline V gene sequence: CDR1 MNHEY, CDR2 SVGAGI. CDR3 size: 15 residues. Trimming removed 6 bases from V and 4 bases from J, with 16 bases in between. Here the CDR3 reads CASSTGNTRYNEQFF. The CDR3 DNA is TGTGCCAGCAGCACAGGGAATACAAGATACAATGAGCAGTTCTTC.